Listed below are T cell receptor beta chains from one sample, sequenced in a study of identical twins. Each CDR3 protein gets one entry after TCRdb re-called the 5' RACE reads with MiXCR. The sample lists about 530,000 distinct CDR3 sequences, 20% to 25% occurring once. The sample also formed part of further work on yellow fever vaccine responses in identical twins.

Sequencing was performed on CD4+ T cells sorted from blood. These receptors were collected from a woman aged 18-30 years in good health. Both conserved end residues are part of each CDR3. Each record gives: D gene, V gene, clone size, J gene, CDR3 DNA, CDR3 protein. The D gene is left open where the match is weak. A clone size is listed for some rows: how often the clone was seen (once, few, many), or a class if it is expanded.

>-|TRBV18|-|TRBJ2-6
TGTGCCAGCTCACCACCGAATTCCCGGGACCCAGTAGCTGGGGCCAACGTCCTGACTTTC
CASSPPNSRDPVAGANVLTF
>-|TRBV5-5|-|TRBJ2-1
TGTGCCAGCAGGCCTCCCTCGAGTAGGGAGAACAATGAGCAGTTCTTC
CASRPPSSRENNEQFF
>-|TRBV11-2|few|TRBJ2-1
TGTGCCAGCAGCTTAGATTGGAAAGCAGGACACACCTACAATGAGCAGTTCTTC
CASSLDWKAGHTYNEQFF
>TRBD1|TRBV19|-|TRBJ1-6
TGTGCCAGCGCTTGGACAGGGGAGAATTCACCCCTCCACTTT
CASAWTGENSPLHF
>-|TRBV25-1|-|TRBJ1-1
TGTGCCAGCAGTAAAAGGAGTGGGACTGAAGCTTTCTTT
CASSKRSGTEAFF
>-|TRBV20-1|few|TRBJ2-3
TGCAGTGCTACCTGGGGCACAGATACGCAGTATTTT
CSATWGTDTQYF
>-|TRBV2|-|TRBJ2-3
TGTGCCAGCAGGAACGAAGGGCCCCAAATTACGCAGTATTTT
CASRNEGPQITQYF
>-|TRBV27|-|TRBJ2-2
TGTGCCAGCAGTATAACTAGTCCCGGGGAGCTGTTTTTT
CASSITSPGELFF
>-|TRBV7-6|few|TRBJ2-3
TGTGCCAGCAGGTTCGATTTGGATACGCAGTATTTT
CASRFDLDTQYF
>-|TRBV12-3/TRBV12-4|-|TRBJ1-1
TGTGCCAGCAGTATCCAGGGTGGTGAAGCTTTCTTT
CASSIQGGEAFF
>-|TRBV12-3/TRBV12-4|few|TRBJ1-1
TGTGCCAGCAGTCCGGGAATGTGGGAAGCTTTCTTT
CASSPGMWEAFF
>-|TRBV5-1|few|TRBJ2-6
TGCGCCAGCAGCCCAGGACACTCTGGGGCCAACGTCCTGACTTTC
CASSPGHSGANVLTF
>TRBD1|TRBV5-1|-|TRBJ2-5
TGCGCCAGCAGCTTGGACGGGACAGGAGTGGAGACCCAGTACTTC
CASSLDGTGVETQYF
>-|TRBV7-9|-|TRBJ2-2
TGTGCCAGCAGCTTAGTTTCGGGACATAACACCGGGGAGCTGTTTTTT
CASSLVSGHNTGELFF
>-|TRBV9|-|TRBJ2-2
TGTGCCAGCAGCGAGAACCCCGGGGAGCTGTTTTTT
CASSENPGELFF
>-|TRBV12-3/TRBV12-4|-|TRBJ2-1
TGTGCCAGCAGTTTAAGACTAAATGAGCAGTTCTTC
CASSLRLNEQFF
>-|TRBV29-1|few|TRBJ2-3
TGCAGTTCCTCGGGACGTTTCACAGATACGCAGTATTTT
CSSSGRFTDTQYF
>-|TRBV7-8|-|TRBJ2-2
TGTGCCAGCAGCCAACTTGGAGGGAGTTTCACCGGGGAGCTGTTTTTT
CASSQLGGSFTGELFF
>-|TRBV3-1|-|TRBJ1-3
TGTGCCAGCAGCCATTTAGGTCCCACCATATATTTT
CASSHLGPTIYF
>-|TRBV25-1|-|TRBJ1-1
TGTGCCAGCAGTGAATTTGGACAGATTGAAGCTTTCTTT
CASSEFGQIEAFF
>TRBD2|TRBV10-2|-|TRBJ2-1
TGCGCCAGCGCAAGGACTTTAGGACTAGCGGGAGGGTATGAGCAGTTCTTC
CASARTLGLAGGYEQFF
>-|TRBV7-6|few|TRBJ2-7
TGTGCCAGCAGCCCGGGGACGCTCTACGAGCAGTACTTC
CASSPGTLYEQYF
>TRBD2|TRBV18|many|TRBJ2-1
TGTGCCAGCTCCCCGGGCCTAGCGGGGAAAAATGAGCAGTTCTTC
CASSPGLAGKNEQFF
>-|TRBV10-3|-|TRBJ2-6
TGTGCCATCAGGGGGACTTCTGGGGCCAACGTCCTGACTTTC
CAIRGTSGANVLTF
>TRBD1|TRBV5-6|-|TRBJ1-2
TGTGCCAGCAACCAGGGGGCCGGTAGCTACACCTTC
CASNQGAGSYTF
>-|TRBV7-9|-|TRBJ2-5
TGTGCCAGCAGCTCCCAAGGACCCTTAGGGGCAGAGACCCAGTACTTC
CASSSQGPLGAETQYF
>-|TRBV10-1|-|TRBJ2-5
TGCGCCAGCAGTGAGGCGGGATTAGAGACCCAGTACTTC
CASSEAGLETQYF
>-|TRBV4-1|-|TRBJ1-5
TGCGCCAGCAGCCAAGATCCGCTGGGGGGAAGTTGGCAGCCCCAGCATTTT
CASSQDPLGGSWQPQHF
>TRBD1|TRBV27|-|TRBJ1-1
TGTGCCAGCAGATGGGGACAGGAAAACACTGAAGCTTTCTTT
CASRWGQENTEAFF
>TRBD1|TRBV3-1|many|TRBJ1-1
TGTGCCAGCTCACCTCGGACAGGGGGGAACACTGAAGCTTTCTTT
CASSPRTGGNTEAFF
>TRBD1|TRBV6-5|-|TRBJ2-4
TGTGCCAGCAGTTACCCCCAAGCAGGACAGGTTTTGAACTTC
CASSYPQAGQVLNF
>-|TRBV11-2|few|TRBJ1-2
TGTGCCAGCAGCGCAAGACAGGAAATCAACTATGGCTACACCTTC
CASSARQEINYGYTF
>TRBD1|TRBV5-4|-|TRBJ2-5
TGTGCCAGCAGCACCGGGACAGGGGCGCGGAGAGAGACCCAGTACTTC
CASSTGTGARRETQYF
>-|TRBV3-1|few|TRBJ2-2
TGTGCCAGCAGCCCAGGACGCATATCTGGCGGGGAGCTGTTTTTT
CASSPGRISGGELFF
>-|TRBV6-1|few|TRBJ2-2
TGTGCCAGCACAAACACGCCCAGGCGCCAGAACACCGGGGAGCTGTTTTTT
CASTNTPRRQNTGELFF
>-|TRBV6-1|few|TRBJ2-2
TGTGCCAGCATCCAGGGGGGGAGTGGGGACACCGGGGAGCTGTTTTTT
CASIQGGSGDTGELFF
>TRBD2|TRBV15|few|TRBJ2-3
TGTGCCACCAGCATAAGACTAGCGGCAGATACGCAGTATTTT
CATSIRLAADTQYF
>TRBD2|TRBV11-1|-|TRBJ2-2
TGTGCCAGCAGCCGCAGGGGACTAGCGGGGTCGAACACCGGGGAGCTGTTTTTT
CASSRRGLAGSNTGELFF
>-|TRBV3-1|-|TRBJ2-7
TGTGCCAGCAGCCAAGAAAACAGGAACTTCTACGAGCAGTACTTC
CASSQENRNFYEQYF
>TRBD1|TRBV7-9|few|TRBJ2-3
TGTGCCAGCAGCTTAGCGGGACAGGTCGGTAGTGATACGCAGTATTTT
CASSLAGQVGSDTQYF
>TRBD2|TRBV4-2|few|TRBJ2-1
TGTGCCAGCAGCCAAGATTTGGCTAGCGGGGGGGTAAATGAGCAGTTCTTC
CASSQDLASGGVNEQFF
>-|TRBV10-3|-|TRBJ2-7
TGTGCCATCAGTGTAGAAGGGCGGTCTTGGGAGCAGTACTTC
CAISVEGRSWEQYF
>-|TRBV7-9|-|TRBJ2-6
TGTGCCAGCGACGCCGGCTCTGGGGCCAACGTCCTGACTTTC
CASDAGSGANVLTF
>-|TRBV3-1|once|TRBJ2-6
TGTGCCAGCAGCCAAGGCACCTCTGGGGCCAACGTCCTGACTTTC
CASSQGTSGANVLTF
>-|TRBV6-1|few|TRBJ1-5
TGTGCCAGCAGGGACCGGGACACCAATCAGCCCCAGCATTTT
CASRDRDTNQPQHF
>-|TRBV28|-|TRBJ2-1
TGTGCCAGCAGTTTATGGGCGGAGGATGAGCAGTTCTTC
CASSLWAEDEQFF
>-|TRBV4-2|-|TRBJ2-1
TGTGCCAGCAGCCAAGACGCGGGGCCTCTCAATGAGCAGTTCTTC
CASSQDAGPLNEQFF
>-|TRBV9|-|TRBJ2-2
TGTGCCAGCAGCAATAGAGGCTACACCGGGGAGCTGTTTTTT
CASSNRGYTGELFF
>-|TRBV11-2|-|TRBJ1-3
TGTGCCAGCAGCCCAGAGTCCTCTGGAAACACCATATATTTT
CASSPESSGNTIYF
>-|TRBV29-1|-|TRBJ2-7
TGCAGCGTTGTACCCGGGATCGGCGAGCAGTACTTC
CSVVPGIGEQYF
>TRBD2|TRBV20-1|-|TRBJ2-5
TGCTGTGCAAGACTAGCGGGAGGGCCCACGCAAGAGACCCAGTACTTC
CCARLAGGPTQETQYF
>-|TRBV5-1|-|TRBJ2-1
TGCGCCAGCAGCTTGGTCGTCGGGGGCTCCTACAATGAGCAGTTCTTC
CASSLVVGGSYNEQFF
>-|TRBV2|few|TRBJ2-2
TGTGCCAGCAGTGATCCGACTAGGGGCGGGGAGCTGTTTTTT
CASSDPTRGGELFF
>TRBD2|TRBV15|few|TRBJ2-1
TGTGCCACCAGCAGGAAGCGGGAGTGGAACAATGAGCAGTTCTTC
CATSRKREWNNEQFF
>-|TRBV2|few|TRBJ2-5
TGTGCCAGCGAGTATCGGGAGACCCAGTACTTC
CASEYRETQYF
>TRBD2|TRBV5-1|-|TRBJ2-1
TGCGCCAGCAGCTTGGATAGCGGGGGACCCTACAATGAGCAGTTCTTC
CASSLDSGGPYNEQFF
>-|TRBV11-2|-|TRBJ2-3
TGTGCCAGCAGCACAGGACCAGACACAGATACGCAGTATTTT
CASSTGPDTDTQYF
>-|TRBV5-1|-|TRBJ2-3
TGCGCCAGCAGCTTGCGGCAGGGTGAGGCAGATACGCAGTATTTT
CASSLRQGEADTQYF